A selection of T cell receptor beta chains follows, all from one sample in a study of Ad26.COV2.S vaccination and SARS-CoV-2 variants. Repertoires were generated with immunoSEQ multiplex PCR, while TCRdb's copy carries only in-frame clones and drops some. The sample lists roughly 320,000 clones; around 85% were seen once. Sequenced here: peripheral blood, sampled in a trial of Ad26.COV2.S vaccine versus placebo. Receptor source: a person between 18 and 65 years old who received the Ad26.COV2.S COVID-19 vaccine or a placebo. Both conserved end residues are part of each CDR3. D genes are given only for firm matches. Size is omitted from some rows. Given values are once, few, many or a class for expanded clones.

cdr3_nt: TGTGCCTGGAGCCGTAGGGGCTACGAGCAGTACTTC
cdr3_aa: CAWSRRGYEQYF
clone_size: NA
v_call: TRBV30
j_call: TRBJ2-7
d_call: NA

cdr3_nt: TGTGCCAGCAGCGCTCCCCGCCGGGGGGGCGAAGAAAAACTGTTTTTT
cdr3_aa: CASSAPRRGGEEKLFF
clone_size: NA
v_call: TRBV2
j_call: TRBJ1-4
d_call: NA

cdr3_nt: TGTGCCAGCAGTTTGAGTAACTATGGCTACACCTTC
cdr3_aa: CASSLSNYGYTF
clone_size: NA
v_call: TRBV28
j_call: TRBJ1-2
d_call: NA

cdr3_nt: TGTGCCAGCATGGGCGGGGGCGCCACCGGGGAGCTGTTTTTT
cdr3_aa: CASMGGGATGELFF
clone_size: NA
v_call: TRBV9
j_call: TRBJ2-2
d_call: NA

cdr3_nt: TGTGCCAGCAGAGGACACGGGACACAAGAGACCCAGTACTTC
cdr3_aa: CASRGHGTQETQYF
clone_size: NA
v_call: TRBV28
j_call: TRBJ2-5
d_call: NA

cdr3_nt: TGTGCCAGCAGCTTATCGCTAGATAAGTGGAATGAGCAGTTCTTC
cdr3_aa: CASSLSLDKWNEQFF
clone_size: NA
v_call: TRBV11-1
j_call: TRBJ2-1
d_call: NA

cdr3_nt: TGTGCCAGTAGTGTAACAGGGCCATCTAACTATGGCTACACCTTC
cdr3_aa: CASSVTGPSNYGYTF
clone_size: once
v_call: TRBV19
j_call: TRBJ1-2
d_call: NA

cdr3_nt: TGTGCCAGCAGCCCGGGACTAGCGGGGGGGAGGGAGACCCAGTACTTC
cdr3_aa: CASSPGLAGGRETQYF
clone_size: NA
v_call: TRBV5-4
j_call: TRBJ2-5
d_call: TRBD2

cdr3_nt: TGTGCCAGCAGCTTGGGACAGGGCGCCATTAACTATGGCTACACCTTC
cdr3_aa: CASSLGQGAINYGYTF
clone_size: NA
v_call: TRBV5-6
j_call: TRBJ1-2
d_call: TRBD1

cdr3_nt: TGTGCCAGCAGCCCACGCAGGGGGGGAAGCTCTGGAAACACCATATATTTT
cdr3_aa: CASSPRRGGSSGNTIYF
clone_size: NA
v_call: TRBV4-2
j_call: TRBJ1-3
d_call: TRBD1

cdr3_nt: TGTGCCTGGAGTACGGGGGGGCCTGGGGCCAACGTCCTGACTTTC
cdr3_aa: CAWSTGGPGANVLTF
clone_size: NA
v_call: TRBV30
j_call: TRBJ2-6
d_call: TRBD2

cdr3_nt: TGTGCCAGCAGTTTTTTCGGGGTTAGCTCCTACGAGCAGTACTTC
cdr3_aa: CASSFFGVSSYEQYF
clone_size: NA
v_call: TRBV28
j_call: TRBJ2-7
d_call: NA

cdr3_nt: TGTGCCAGCAGCCAAGATATGGGGGAGCACACAGATACGCAGTATTTT
cdr3_aa: CASSQDMGEHTDTQYF
clone_size: NA
v_call: TRBV3-1/TRBV3-2
j_call: TRBJ2-3
d_call: NA

cdr3_nt: TGTGCCAGCACCCTAGGGGCCGGAAACACCATATATTTT
cdr3_aa: CASTLGAGNTIYF
clone_size: NA
v_call: TRBV3-1/TRBV3-2
j_call: TRBJ1-3
d_call: NA

cdr3_nt: TGTGCCATCAGTGAAACCCTCGGGAGCTCCTATAATTCACCCCTCCACTTT
cdr3_aa: CAISETLGSSYNSPLHF
clone_size: NA
v_call: TRBV10-3
j_call: TRBJ1-6
d_call: NA

cdr3_nt: TGTGCCAGCAGTTTTACCGATAGCAATCAGCCCCAGCATTTT
cdr3_aa: CASSFTDSNQPQHF
clone_size: once
v_call: TRBV28
j_call: TRBJ1-5
d_call: NA

cdr3_nt: TGTGCCAGCTCACCACGGAGGGGAGATCAGCCCCAGCATTTT
cdr3_aa: CASSPRRGDQPQHF
clone_size: NA
v_call: TRBV18
j_call: TRBJ1-5
d_call: NA

cdr3_nt: TGTGCCAGCAGGCCTTGGGGGTCGATTGAGACCCAGTACTTC
cdr3_aa: CASRPWGSIETQYF
clone_size: NA
v_call: TRBV28
j_call: TRBJ2-5
d_call: NA

cdr3_nt: TGTGCCAGCGCAAGAGAGGGAGGAGCTTTCTTT
cdr3_aa: CASAREGGAFF
clone_size: NA
v_call: TRBV2
j_call: TRBJ1-1
d_call: NA

cdr3_nt: TGTGCCAGCAGCGTAGCTGGACTAGCGGGGGGGCCGGGCACAGATACGCAGTATTTT
cdr3_aa: CASSVAGLAGGPGTDTQYF
clone_size: NA
v_call: TRBV9
j_call: TRBJ2-3
d_call: TRBD2

cdr3_nt: TGTGCCAGCAGTGGTGCCCTTAGTAGGGCAGATACGCAGTATTTT
cdr3_aa: CASSGALSRADTQYF
clone_size: NA
v_call: TRBV2
j_call: TRBJ2-3
d_call: NA

cdr3_nt: TGTGCCAGCAGCCGATTTTTAGACAGAACTTTAAACACTGAAGCTTTCTTT
cdr3_aa: CASSRFLDRTLNTEAFF
clone_size: NA
v_call: TRBV6-4
j_call: TRBJ1-1
d_call: NA

cdr3_nt: TGTGCCAGCAGTCCAGGGGGCGCGGGCTATGGCTACACCTTC
cdr3_aa: CASSPGGAGYGYTF
clone_size: once
v_call: TRBV27
j_call: TRBJ1-2
d_call: TRBD1

cdr3_nt: TGTGCCAGCAGCTACCAGGAAAGTCATGGCTACACCTTC
cdr3_aa: CASSYQESHGYTF
clone_size: NA
v_call: TRBV11-1
j_call: TRBJ1-2
d_call: NA

cdr3_nt: TGCGCCAGCAGGCGGACAGGGTCAACCGGGGAGCTGTTTTTT
cdr3_aa: CASRRTGSTGELFF
clone_size: NA
v_call: TRBV10-2
j_call: TRBJ2-2
d_call: TRBD1

cdr3_nt: TGTGCCAGCACCCCAAGGCCCTCGAACACCGGGGAGCTGTTTTTT
cdr3_aa: CASTPRPSNTGELFF
clone_size: NA
v_call: TRBV9
j_call: TRBJ2-2
d_call: NA

cdr3_nt: TGTGCCAGCAGTGTCCTGGGGCGGGGGCGGTCAGATACGCAGTATTTT
cdr3_aa: CASSVLGRGRSDTQYF
clone_size: NA
v_call: TRBV2
j_call: TRBJ2-3
d_call: NA

cdr3_nt: TGTGCCAGCTCACCTCCAAGCGGGGACTACAATGAGCAGTTCTTC
cdr3_aa: CASSPPSGDYNEQFF
clone_size: NA
v_call: TRBV18
j_call: TRBJ2-1
d_call: TRBD2

cdr3_nt: TGTGCCAGTAGTATCGGTAGCGGGCCCTACGAGCAGTACTTC
cdr3_aa: CASSIGSGPYEQYF
clone_size: once
v_call: TRBV19
j_call: TRBJ2-7
d_call: TRBD2

cdr3_nt: TGTGCCAGTAGTAGTCGGGCAGGGGAGGGGGAGCTGTTTTTT
cdr3_aa: CASSSRAGEGELFF
clone_size: NA
v_call: TRBV19
j_call: TRBJ2-2
d_call: NA

cdr3_nt: TGTGCCAGCAGCGTAGGAAACGGCGACTCTGGAAACACCATATATTTT
cdr3_aa: CASSVGNGDSGNTIYF
clone_size: few
v_call: TRBV9
j_call: TRBJ1-3
d_call: NA

cdr3_nt: TGTGCCAGTAGTCAGGGATACAACACTGAAGCTTTCTTT
cdr3_aa: CASSQGYNTEAFF
clone_size: once
v_call: TRBV19
j_call: TRBJ1-1
d_call: NA

cdr3_nt: TGTTCCTCGTCTCAGACGGCATACACTGAAGCTTTCTTT
cdr3_aa: CSSSQTAYTEAFF
clone_size: NA
v_call: TRBV19
j_call: TRBJ1-1
d_call: NA

cdr3_nt: TGTGCCTGGAGTGTCCTGACCTACTATGGCTACACCTTC
cdr3_aa: CAWSVLTYYGYTF
clone_size: NA
v_call: TRBV30
j_call: TRBJ1-2
d_call: NA

cdr3_nt: TGTGCCAGCAGCCAAGATCGAGAAGACTCCTACGAGCAGTACTTC
cdr3_aa: CASSQDREDSYEQYF
clone_size: NA
v_call: TRBV14
j_call: TRBJ2-7
d_call: NA

cdr3_nt: TGTGCCAGCAGCTTGGGAGGGGCGGGGAACACTGAAGCTTTCTTT
cdr3_aa: CASSLGGAGNTEAFF
clone_size: NA
v_call: TRBV5-4
j_call: TRBJ1-1
d_call: NA

cdr3_nt: TGTGCCAGCAGAAAACCTCCGGGACAGGGAAAGTTTCAGCCCCAGCATTTT
cdr3_aa: CASRKPPGQGKFQPQHF
clone_size: NA
v_call: TRBV7-9
j_call: TRBJ1-5
d_call: TRBD1

cdr3_nt: TGTGCCAGCAGCTTAGCGGGGGAGCAGTACTTC
cdr3_aa: CASSLAGEQYF
clone_size: NA
v_call: TRBV11-1
j_call: TRBJ2-7
d_call: NA

cdr3_nt: TGTGCCAGCAGCCCCCTCAGGGGGTCGCCCTACGAGCAGTACTTC
cdr3_aa: CASSPLRGSPYEQYF
clone_size: NA
v_call: TRBV27
j_call: TRBJ2-7
d_call: TRBD1

cdr3_nt: TGTGCCAGCAGCGTCCCAGGGGGTAGATGGGGAAACACCATATATTTT
cdr3_aa: CASSVPGGRWGNTIYF
clone_size: NA
v_call: TRBV7-2
j_call: TRBJ1-3
d_call: TRBD1

cdr3_nt: TGTGCCAGCTCTTACGCCAATCAGCCCCAGCATTTT
cdr3_aa: CASSYANQPQHF
clone_size: NA
v_call: TRBV18
j_call: TRBJ1-5
d_call: NA